The clone carrying this T cell receptor (beta chain) was observed at least ten times. Antigen specificity is unknown. Germline V gene data show CDR1 as SGHVS and CDR2 as FNYEAQ. This CDR3 is built from 13 residues. Trimming took off 2 bases at V and 5 bases at J, with 10 bases between the two ends. This sample is part of a study of T cell repertoires in cytomegalovirus infection. Study outcomes and limitations: Summed frequency of shared TCR beta families picked out CMV carriers who also had the relevant HLA.

MiXCR, applied by TCRdb to the reads, yields one record per CDR3 protein. The sample carries some 590,000 distinct CDR3 sequences, 35% to 50% recorded once. The chain is built from TRBV7-6 and TRBJ2-7, with a tentative D call TRBD1 (5 bases). This TCR came from a human donor in good health (CMV status not recorded). Some clones in this sample may be carry-over from other donors' samples. Sequenced material: cultured PBMCs, taken from culture after CMV antigen stimulation. This CDR3 is CASSLSGSHEQYF. The CDR3 DNA reads TGTGCCAGCAGCTTATCAGGGTCCCACGAGCAGTACTTC.